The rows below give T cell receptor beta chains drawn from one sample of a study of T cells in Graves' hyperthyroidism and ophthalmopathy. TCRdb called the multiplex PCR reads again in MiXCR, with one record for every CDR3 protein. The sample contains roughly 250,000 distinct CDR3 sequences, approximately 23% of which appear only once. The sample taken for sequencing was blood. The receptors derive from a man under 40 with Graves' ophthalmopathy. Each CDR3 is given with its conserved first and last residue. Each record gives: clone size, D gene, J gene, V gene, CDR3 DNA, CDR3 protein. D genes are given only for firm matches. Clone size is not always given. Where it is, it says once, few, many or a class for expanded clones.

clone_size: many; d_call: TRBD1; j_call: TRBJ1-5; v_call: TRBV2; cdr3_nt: TGTGCCAGCAGGGGACAGGGAGAGAGTCAGCCCCAGCATTTT; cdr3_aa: CASRGQGESQPQHF
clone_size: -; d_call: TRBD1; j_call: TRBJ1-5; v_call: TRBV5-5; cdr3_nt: TGTGCCAGCAGCTCAGGGGGGGCGTCTTCTCAGCCCCAGCATTTT; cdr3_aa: CASSSGGASSQPQHF
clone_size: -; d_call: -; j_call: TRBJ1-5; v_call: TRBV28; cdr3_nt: TGTGCCAGCAGTTCAGGCCGCCACAATCAGCCCCAGCATTTT; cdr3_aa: CASSSGRHNQPQHF
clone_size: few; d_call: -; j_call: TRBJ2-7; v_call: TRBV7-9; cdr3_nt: TGTGCCAGCAGCTTAGAGGGCGGGACCACCTACGAGCAGTACTTC; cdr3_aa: CASSLEGGTTYEQYF
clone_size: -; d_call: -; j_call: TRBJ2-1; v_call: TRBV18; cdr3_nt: TGTGCCAGCTCACCACCGGCAGGGGTGTACAATGAGCAGTTCTTC; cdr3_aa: CASSPPAGVYNEQFF
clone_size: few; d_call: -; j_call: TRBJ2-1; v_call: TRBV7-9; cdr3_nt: TGTGCCAGCAGCTTAGGTGGGGCCAACAATGAGCAGTTCTTC; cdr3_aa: CASSLGGANNEQFF
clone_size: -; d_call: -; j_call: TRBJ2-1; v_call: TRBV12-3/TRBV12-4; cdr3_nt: TGTGCCAGCAGTCTAGCGGACAGGGTTCTTAGCTCCTACAATGAGCAGTTCTTC; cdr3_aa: CASSLADRVLSSYNEQFF
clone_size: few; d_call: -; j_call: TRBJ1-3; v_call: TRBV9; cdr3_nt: TGTGCCAGCAGCACTACAGGACAAGGAAACACCATATATTTT; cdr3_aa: CASSTTGQGNTIYF
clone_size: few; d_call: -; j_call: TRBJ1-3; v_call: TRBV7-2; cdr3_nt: TGTGCCAGCAGCTTATACAGGGCTGGAAACACCATATATTTT; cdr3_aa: CASSLYRAGNTIYF
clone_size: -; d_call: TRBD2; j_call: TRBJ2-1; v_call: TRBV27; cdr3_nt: TGTGCCAGCAGTCCTACGGGACTAGCTTACAATGAGCAGTTCTTC; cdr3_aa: CASSPTGLAYNEQFF
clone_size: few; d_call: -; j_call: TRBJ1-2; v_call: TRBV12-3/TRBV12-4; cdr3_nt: TGTGCCAGCAGGGACACGCTCTATGGCTACACCTTC; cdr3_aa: CASRDTLYGYTF